This T cell receptor beta chain emerged from a study of blood T cell repertoires in COVID-19. At the level of the study: Spain, Italy and the United States supplied samples that represented acute and convalescent COVID-19.

The V gene lost 6 bases and the J gene lost 5 bases, with 8 bases spanning the gap. Germline V gene lookup returns CDR1 DFQATT and CDR2 SNEGSKA (reference sequence). This CDR3 comprises 10 residues. Libraries were prepared by immunoSEQ multiplex PCR; TCRdb keeps only in-frame clonotypes and omits some of them. The data contain roughly 380,000 clones, 88% of them seen just once; the ten biggest clones take up just over 1%. V usage is TRBV20-1 and J usage is TRBJ2-7; D is uncertain. This TCR was recovered from a woman under 40 who had been exposed to COVID-19. The sequenced material came from PBMCs or T cells enriched from blood (not recorded which). In DNA, the CDR3 is TGCAGTGCCTTGAGGAACGAGCAGTACTTC. Amino acid sequence: CSALRNEQYF.